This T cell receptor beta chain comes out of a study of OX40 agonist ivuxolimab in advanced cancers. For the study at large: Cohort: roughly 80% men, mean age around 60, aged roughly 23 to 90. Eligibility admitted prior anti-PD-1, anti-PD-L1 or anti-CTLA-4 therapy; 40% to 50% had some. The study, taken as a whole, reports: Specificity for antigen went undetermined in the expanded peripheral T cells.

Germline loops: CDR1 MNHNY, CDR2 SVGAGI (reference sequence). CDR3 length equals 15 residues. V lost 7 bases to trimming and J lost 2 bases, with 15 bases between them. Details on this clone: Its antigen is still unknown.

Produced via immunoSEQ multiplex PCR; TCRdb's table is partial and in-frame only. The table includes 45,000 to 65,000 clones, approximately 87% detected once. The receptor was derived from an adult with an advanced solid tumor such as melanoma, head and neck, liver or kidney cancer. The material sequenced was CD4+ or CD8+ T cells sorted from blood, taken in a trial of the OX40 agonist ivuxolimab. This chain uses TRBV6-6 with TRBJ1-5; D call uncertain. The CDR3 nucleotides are TGTGCCAGCACCCTAGATACTTTAGGCAATCAGCCCCAGCATTTT. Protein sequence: CASTLDTLGNQPQHF.